The following is a TCR beta chain sequence with its context. The antigen remains undetermined. The germline gives CDR1 SGHRS, CDR2 YFSETQ. The CDR3 runs to 13 residues. V lost 4 bases and J lost 5, with 12 bases in between. TCRdb processed the reads anew with MiXCR; each CDR3 protein has one entry. The sample consists of about 530,000 distinct CDR3 sequences, more than 25% of them appearing once. The data originate from a study of T cell repertoires in cytomegalovirus infection. Across the study: TCR beta signatures that were public indicated CMV infection and matching HLA type. Overall study results and limits: CMV carriers having the relevant HLA were flagged by cumulative public TCR beta family frequency. There were HLA-C-restricted CMV-specific TCR beta clonotypes dominating the ex vivo response.

The genes are TRBV5-1 and TRBJ2-5; D is uncertain. The sample was PBMCs. This receptor was taken from a human donor in good health (CMV status not recorded). Some clones in this sample may be carry-over from other donors' samples. CDR3 in amino acids: CASSSPPLETQYF. The CDR3 bases are TGCGCCAGCAGCAGCCCACCCCTTGAGACCCAGTACTTC.